This T cell receptor (beta chain) was observed in a study of CD4 and CD8 cells across lung adenocarcinoma regions. The V end lost 6 bases, the J end lost 12 bases, and 22 bases lay between the germline ends. CDR1 is MGHRA and CDR2 is YSYEKL in the germline V gene. The CDR3 spans 14 residues. Localized lung adenocarcinoma, a non-small cell lung cancer, affected the donors. Each CDR3 protein gets one entry after TCRdb re-called the PCR reads with MiXCR. Among about 16,000 distinct CDR3 sequences listed, 45% to 60% were seen once. The chain carries TRBV4-1 and TRBJ2-3; D is perhaps TRBD1 (5 bases). Sequencing was carried out using CD8+ T cells from the center of a lung tumor. This receptor was identified in a female donor with lung adenocarcinoma. The CD4 and CD8 labels of this study may be unreliable. CDR3 nucleotide sequence: TGCGCCAGCAGGGGGCTGAGAGGATCAGATATTCAGTATTTT. Encoded protein: CASRGLRGSDIQYF.